This TCR beta chain was sequenced during a study of Graves' ophthalmopathy and Graves' hyperthyroidism. V was trimmed by 6 bases and J by 0 bases, leaving 11 bases between them. This CDR3 contains 14 residues. Germline CDR1 and CDR2: DFQATT and SNEGSKA (reference sequence). Hyperthyroidism was new, under 2 months, in patients aged 18 to 65. Other autoimmune diseases, uncontrolled infections, pregnancy or lactation excluded patients from enrollment. This clonotype came up many times. From RNA, the CDR3 regions of TCR beta chains were amplified and sequenced. Second-round multiplex PCR came after first-round RT-PCR with HTBI primers. MiXCR, applied by TCRdb to the multiplex PCR reads, yields one record per CDR3 protein. The data hold about 550,000 distinct CDR3 sequences, with under 45% observed a single time.

The source is an adult man with Graves' hyperthyroidism. The chain has TRBV20-1 and TRBJ2-2; D may correspond to TRBD1 or TRBD2 (5 bases each). The sequenced sample consisted of peripheral blood or thyroid tissue (not recorded which). CDR3 in amino acids: CSAYGTSNTGELFF. The CDR3 DNA sequence: TGCAGTGCCTACGGGACGTCGAACACCGGGGAGCTGTTTTTT.